One sample yielded the 11 T cell receptor beta chains listed below, sequenced in a study of graft-versus-host responses after intestinal transplantation (dated by TCRdb to the early 2020s). This specimen's time point label, interpreted: cells obtained before transplantation from donor or recipient. Mixed lymphocyte reactions plated 200,000 CFSE-labeled pre-transplant responders with 200,000 irradiated violet-dye-labeled stimulators and were cultured for five to seven days. Library preparation employed the immunoSEQ multiplex PCR assay. The table comes from immuneACCESS by way of TCRdb, which keeps in-frame sequences with V and J called. Part of the clones is missing from these tables; in studies checked, under half for an unresolved V gene and the rest for unknown reasons. For this sample the table gives approximately 10,000 clones, of which under 35% were detected only once. The leading ten clones occupy roughly 5.3% of the sample.

Specimen: alloreactive CD8+ T cells from a mixed lymphocyte reaction culture, collected before transplantation. The cell subset or site label, read with the paper, signifies: CFSE-low proliferating T cells sorted from approximately 6-day pre-transplant mixed lymphocyte reaction (GvH or HvG direction). Receptors were obtained from a human patient who was an organ donor for intestinal transplantation.

The chain carries TRBV13 and TRBJ2-7, with TRBD2 as a possible D gene (6 bases). The CDR3 is made up of 15 amino acids. Germline V gene lookup returns CDR1 PRHDT and CDR2 FYEKMQ (reference sequence). The V and J ends lost 4 bases and 4 bases respectively, with 17 bases between them. The CDR3 DNA follows: TGTGCCAGCAGCTCCATCCGGGACTCGATTTACGAGCAGTACTTC. Protein product: CASSSIRDSIYEQYF.

This chain connects TRBV7-9 to TRBJ2-7; D remains ambiguous. V lost 3 bases and J 1 base, leaving 13 bases between the germline ends. This CDR3 spans 15 amino acids. From germline, CDR1 is SEHNR and CDR2 FQNEAQ (reference sequence). The CDR3, as DNA: TGTGCCAGCAGCTTGATTGTTTCCGGTTCCTACGAGCAGTACTTC. It is translated as CASSLIVSGSYEQYF.

The CDR3 reads CASITSRQGAREQYF. The CDR3 DNA sequence: TGTGCCAGCATTACCTCGAGACAGGGGGCGAGGGAGCAGTACTTC. V usage is TRBV2 and J usage is TRBJ2-7; the match to TRBD1 covers 10 bases. Germline V gene lookup returns CDR1 SNHLY and CDR2 FYNNEI. The V gene end was trimmed by 7 bases and the J gene end by 7 bases; junction bases not matched to a gene: 13. This CDR3 has 15 amino acids. Full variable domain (missing parts from reference TRBV2 and TRBJ2-7): EPEVTQTPSHQVTQMGQEVILRCVPISNHLYFYWYRQILGQKVEFLVSFYNNEISEKSEIFDDQFSVERPDGSNFTLKIRSTKLEDSAMYFCASITSRQGAREQYFGPGTRLTVT.

By share, this clone ranks as large. This chain links TRBV11-2 with TRBJ2-7; 9 bases match TRBD1. The germline gives CDR1 SGHAT, CDR2 FQNNGV. Losses at the gene ends were 5 bases for V and 6 bases for J; bases not matched to a gene: 2. The CDR3 totals 12 residues. CDR3 residues: CASSMTGGEQYF. The CDR3 region has the DNA TGTGCCAGCAGCATGACAGGGGGCGAGCAGTACTTC.

J is TRBJ2-1 and V is TRBV4-1; TRBD2 matches 7 bases. Unmatched junction bases numbered 11, after V lost 3 bases and J lost 3 bases. The CDR3 totals 17 residues. From germline, CDR1 is MGHRA and CDR2 YSYEKL. CDR3 amino acids: CASSHKVAGEIYNEQFF. As DNA, the CDR3 is TGCGCCAGCAGCCATAAGGTGGCGGGGGAGATCTACAATGAGCAGTTCTTC.

By share, this clone ranks as medium-sized. The V and J genes are TRBV4-2 and TRBJ2-7; D remains ambiguous. The V end was cut by 6 bases, the J end by 0 bases, with 6 bases between. The germline V gene encodes CDR1 LGHNA and CDR2 YNFKEQ. CDR3 length: 12 residues. This chain's CDR3 is CASRGSSYEQYF. Here the CDR3 DNA reads TGTGCCAGCAGGGGTAGCTCCTACGAGCAGTACTTC.

The V gene is TRBV30, the J gene TRBJ1-1; TRBD1 is a possible D gene (6 bases). The CDR3 is made up of 16 amino acids. V gave up 3 bases and J gave up 1 base, with 18 bases separating them. Germline V CDR1 and CDR2: GTSNPN, SVGIG (reference sequence). The CDR3 DNA reads TGTGCCTGGAGAGGGGGTTTGGGTAAGGGGAACACTGAAGCTTTCTTT. As protein: CAWRGGLGKGNTEAFF.

This clone has more than one count but fewer than ten. The rearrangement links TRBV9 to TRBJ1-2; D is unclear. Germline assignment: CDR1 SGDLS and CDR2 YYNGEE. V dropped 0 bases and J dropped 4 bases, with 10 bases sitting between them. The CDR3 spans 14 residues. This CDR3 reads CASSVVGESYGYTF. The CDR3 region has the DNA TGTGCCAGCAGCGTAGTCGGAGAATCCTATGGCTACACCTTC. Full variable domain (outside the CDR3, taken from reference TRBV9 and TRBJ1-2): DSGVTQTPKHLITATGQRVTLRCSPRSGDLSVYWYQQSLDQGLQFLIQYYNGEERAKGNILERFSAQQFPDLHSELNLSSLELGDSALYFCASSVVGESYGYTFGSGTRLTVV.

This chain links TRBV27 with TRBJ1-3, with TRBD1 matching 7 bases. J gave up 0 bases and V 6 bases, and 5 bases lay outside the gene matches. CDR3 length: 15 amino acids. CDR1 and CDR2 (germline): MNHEY, SMNVEV (reference sequence). CDR3 nucleotide sequence: TGTGCCAGCAGGGGGACAGATCGCTCTGGAAACACCATATATTTT. Its protein product is CASRGTDRSGNTIYF.

In its sample, this clone was seen many times. The sample carries other DNA sequences with the same CDR3. This chain uses TRBV7-2 with TRBJ2-5; 11 nucleotides match TRBD2. The CDR3 extends over 15 amino acids. Germline V CDR1 and CDR2: SGHTA, FQGNSA. V lost 4 bases to trimming and J lost 5 bases; unmatched junction nucleotides: 6. The CDR3 sequence is CASSYSGGAGETQYF. CDR3 sequence (DNA): TGTGCCAGCAGCTATAGCGGGGGGGCTGGGGAGACCCAGTACTTC.

In this sample, this clone is medium-sized. The rearrangement uses TRBV4-1 and TRBJ2-7; 7 nucleotides match TRBD2. Germline CDR1 MGHRA, CDR2 YSYEKL. The CDR3 is 16 residues long. Trimming took 1 base from V and 2 from J; bases not matched to a gene: 8. In DNA, the CDR3 is TGCGCCAGCAGCCAAGTTGGGGGGACTACCCCCTACGAGCAGTACTTC. Its protein product is CASSQVGGTTPYEQYF.